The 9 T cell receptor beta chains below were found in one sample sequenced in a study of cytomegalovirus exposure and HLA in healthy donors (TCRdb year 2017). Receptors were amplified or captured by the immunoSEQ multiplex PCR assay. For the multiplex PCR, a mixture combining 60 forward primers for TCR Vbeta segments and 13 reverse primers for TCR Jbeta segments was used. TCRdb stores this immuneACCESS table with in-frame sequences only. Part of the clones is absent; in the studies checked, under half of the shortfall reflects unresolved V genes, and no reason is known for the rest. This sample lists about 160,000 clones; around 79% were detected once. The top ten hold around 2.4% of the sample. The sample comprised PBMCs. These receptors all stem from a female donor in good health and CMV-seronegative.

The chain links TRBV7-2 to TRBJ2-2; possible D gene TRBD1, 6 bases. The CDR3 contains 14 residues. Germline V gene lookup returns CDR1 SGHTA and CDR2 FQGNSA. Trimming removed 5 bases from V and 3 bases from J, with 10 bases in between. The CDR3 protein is CASSQHRDTGELFF. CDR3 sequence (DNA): TGTGCCAGCAGCCAGCACAGGGACACCGGGGAGCTGTTTTTT. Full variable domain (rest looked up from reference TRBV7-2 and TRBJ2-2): GAGVSQSPSNKVTEKGKDVELRCDPISGHTALYWYRQSLGQGLEFLIYFQGNSAPDKSGLPSDRFSAERTGGSVSTLTIQRTQQEDSAVYLCASSQHRDTGELFFGEGSRLTVL.

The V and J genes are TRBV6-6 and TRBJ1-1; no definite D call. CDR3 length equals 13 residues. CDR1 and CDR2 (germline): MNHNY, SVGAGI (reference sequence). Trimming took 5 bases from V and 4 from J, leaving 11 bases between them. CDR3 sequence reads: CASSPSVGTEAFF. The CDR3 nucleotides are TGTGCCAGCAGTCCCTCGGTTGGCACTGAAGCTTTCTTT.

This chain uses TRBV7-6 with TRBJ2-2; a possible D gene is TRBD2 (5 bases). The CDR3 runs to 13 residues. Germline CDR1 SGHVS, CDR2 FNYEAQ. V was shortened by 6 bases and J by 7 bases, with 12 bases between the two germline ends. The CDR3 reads CASSPGVNGELFF. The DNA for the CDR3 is TGTGCCAGCAGTCCCGGGGTGAACGGGGAGCTGTTTTTT. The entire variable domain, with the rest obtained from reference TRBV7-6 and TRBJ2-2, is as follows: GAGVSQSPRYKVTKRGQDVALRCDPISGHVSLYWYRQALGQGPEFLTYFNYEAQQDKSGLPNDRFSAERPEGSISTLTIQRTEQRDSAMYRCASSPGVNGELFFGEGSRLTVL.

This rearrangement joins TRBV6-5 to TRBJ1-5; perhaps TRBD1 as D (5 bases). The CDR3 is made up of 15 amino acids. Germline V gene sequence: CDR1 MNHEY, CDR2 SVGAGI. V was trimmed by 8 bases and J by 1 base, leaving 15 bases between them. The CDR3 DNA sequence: TGTGCCAGCGCCCAAAGGAAGGGGAGCAATCAGCCCCAGCATTTT. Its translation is CASAQRKGSNQPQHF.

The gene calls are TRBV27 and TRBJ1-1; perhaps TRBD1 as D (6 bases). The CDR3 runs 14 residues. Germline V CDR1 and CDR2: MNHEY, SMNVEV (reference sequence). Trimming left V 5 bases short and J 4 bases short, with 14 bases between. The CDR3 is CASSPNIGGTEAFF. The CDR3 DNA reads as TGTGCCAGCAGTCCGAATATAGGGGGCACTGAAGCTTTCTTT.

This CDR3 reads CASSVSGQTSYEQYF. CDR3 coding DNA: TGTGCCAGCAGCGTATCGGGACAGACAAGCTACGAGCAGTACTTC. The chain joins TRBV9 to TRBJ2-5; 7 nucleotides line up with TRBD1. The J call may be mistaken, given a closer DNA end match to TRBJ2-7. The CDR3 consists of 15 residues. Germline CDR1 SGDLS, CDR2 YYNGEE.

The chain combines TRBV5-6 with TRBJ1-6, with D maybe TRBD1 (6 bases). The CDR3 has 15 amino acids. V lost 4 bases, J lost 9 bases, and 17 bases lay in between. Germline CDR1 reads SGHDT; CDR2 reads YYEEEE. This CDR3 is CASSRIAGVGSPLHF. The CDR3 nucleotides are TGTGCCAGCAGCCGAATTGCAGGGGTGGGTTCACCCCTCCACTTT. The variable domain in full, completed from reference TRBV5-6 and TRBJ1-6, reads DAGVTQSPTHLIKTRGQQVTLRCSPKSGHDTVSWYQQALGQGPQFIFQYYEEEERQRGNFPDRFSGHQFPNYSSELNVNALLLGDSALYLCASSRIAGVGSPLHFGNGTRLTVT.

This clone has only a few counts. The CDR3 DNA is TGTGCCAGCAGCCGGACTAGCGGGGGTTACAATGAGCAGTTCTTC. Translating gives CASSRTSGGYNEQFF. The V and J genes are TRBV7-3 and TRBJ2-1; 13 positions match TRBD2. The ends lost 5 bases at V and 4 bases at J; junction bases unmatched: 2. The germline gives CDR1 SGHTA, CDR2 FQGTGA. CDR3 length: 15 amino acids.

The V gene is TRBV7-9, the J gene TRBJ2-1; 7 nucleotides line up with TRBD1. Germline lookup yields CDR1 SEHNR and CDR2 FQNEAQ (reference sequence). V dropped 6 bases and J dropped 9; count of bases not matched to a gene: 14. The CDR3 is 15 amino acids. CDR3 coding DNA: TGTGCCAGCAGGGGGTGGGACAGCGGCTACTCTGAGCAGTTCTTC. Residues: CASRGWDSGYSEQFF.